A single sample gave rise to the 11 T cell receptor beta chains below, sequenced in a study of tumor and adjacent non-tumor tissue in lung cancer. RNA was extracted from bulk tissue without any cell sorting. Three rounds of nested PCR, following a modified ARM-PCR protocol, produced the TCRbeta library. A single record per CDR3 protein comes from TCRdb applying MiXCR to the multiplex PCR reads. The data contain 85,000 to 100,000 distinct CDR3 sequences, less than 80% of them singletons. The sequencing sample was made of lung tumor tissue. These receptors originate from a man in his sixties with non-small cell lung cancer.

Regarding this clonotype: This may come from a read error, since a much larger clone is one base off. V usage is TRBV20-1 and J usage is TRBJ1-2; a weak D match, TRBD1 (6 bases). The CDR3 is made up of 21 amino acids. CDR1 and CDR2 (germline): DFQATT, SNEGSKA (reference sequence). V was cut by 0 bases and J by 4 bases, with 33 bases left in between. The CDR3 coding sequence is TGCAGTGCTAGAGATCTAGGTGGGGGGGCAGGGAAGGAGCGGATGGCCTATGGCTACACCTTC. Protein product: CSARDLGGGAGKERMAYGYTF.

About this clonotype: As the CDR3 is not closed by the conserved phenylalanine or tryptophan, this likely results from a read error. The V and J genes are TRBV28 and TRBJ1-6; 9 bases fit TRBD1. Germline V gene sequence: CDR1 MDHEN, CDR2 SYDVKM. This CDR3 contains 15 residues. CDR3 residues: CASSSGQGLGSPLHS. In DNA, the CDR3 is TGTGCCAGCAGTTCGGGACAGGGTTTGGGGTCACCTCTCCACTCT.

Notes on this clonotype: The CDR3 carries no conserved terminal phenylalanine or tryptophan, so it likely arises from a read error. This CDR3 is CASSLDGTGSNQPQYL. As DNA, the CDR3 is TGTGCCAGCAGTTTAGACGGGACAGGTAGCAATCAGCCCCAGTATTTG. The V gene is TRBV7-9, the J gene TRBJ1-5; 8 nucleotides match TRBD1. The J call is in doubt because the DNA end fits TRBJ2-3 better. The CDR3 consists of 16 residues. Germline CDR1 SEHNR, CDR2 FQNEAQ (reference sequence).

On this clonotype: One end of the junction varies from germline; a read error may be responsible. The genes are TRBV4-3 and TRBJ1-5; D is ambiguous. This CDR3 region has 14 residues. Germline loops: CDR1 LGHNA, CDR2 YSLEER. The CDR3 region is CASSQDSRNQPHHF. CDR3 nucleotide sequence: TGCGCCAGCAGCCAAGATAGCCGCAATCAGCCCCATCATTTT.

For this clonotype: A junction end diverges from the germline sequence, so it may reflect a read error. The chain recombines TRBV6-5 with TRBJ2-6, with D perhaps given as TRBD1 or TRBD2 (6 bases each). This CDR3 contains 15 residues. The germline V gene has CDR1 MNHEY and CDR2 SVGAGI. The CDR3 region is CASSYQGTGVNVLTF. CDR3 DNA: TGTGCTAGCAGTTACCAGGGGACTGGGGTCAACGTCCTGACTTTC.

Notes on this clonotype: The junction departs from germline at one end; a sequencing error may be responsible. V and J are TRBV7-8 and TRBJ2-6; D may be TRBD1 or TRBD2 (5 bases each). Looked up from germline, CDR1 is SGHVS and CDR2 is FQNEAQ. This CDR3 is built from 13 residues. The CDR3 reads CASSYRGADVLTF. The CDR3 DNA reads TGTGCCAGCAGTTATAGAGGGGCCGACGTCCTAACTTTC.

The chain carries TRBV20-1 and TRBJ2-1; a possible D gene is TRBD2 (6 bases). The CDR3 spans 17 residues. CDR1 is DFQATT and CDR2 is SNEGSKA in the germline V gene (reference sequence). Trimming removed 0 bases from V and 7 bases from J, with 22 bases in between. DNA for the CDR3: TGCAGTGCTAGAGAGTCGGGGCCCGGGAGTATGGGAAATGAGCAGTTCTTC. This gives the protein CSARESGPGSMGNEQFF.

This clonotype was observed once. The junction departs from germline at one end; a sequencing error may be responsible. The rearrangement uses TRBV6-2 or TRBV6-3 and TRBJ1-5, with D hard to call. CDR3 size: 17 residues. The germline gives CDR1 MNHEY, CDR2 SVGEGT. The CDR3 nucleotides read TGTGCCAGCAGTTACGGCGAGGGAAAGGGAAGTAATCAACCCCAGCATTTT. It yields the protein CASSYGEGKGSNQPQHF.

In the case of this clonotype: One end of the junction does not line up with germline, which may come from a read error. This chain links TRBV4-3 with TRBJ2-1, with D possibly matching TRBD2 (5 bases). The CDR3 length is 14 residues. Germline V gene data show CDR1 as LGHNA and CDR2 as YSLEER. The CDR3 nucleotides are TGCGCCAGCAGCCCCAAAGGACTTTACAATAAGCAGTTCTTC. It encodes CASSPKGLYNKQFF.

This clonotype was picked up one time. A much larger clone lies a single base off, so this may be a read error. The J gene is TRBJ2-5, the V gene TRBV20-1, with unresolved D. The CDR3 contains 11 residues. Germline CDR1 reads DFQATT; CDR2 reads SNEGSKA (reference sequence). The CDR3 nucleotides read TGCAGTGCTAGGCAACAAGAGAGCCAGTACTTC. It translates to CSARQQESQYF.

This clonotype has only one observation. A junction boundary mismatches the germline segment, possibly from a read error. This chain uses TRBV28 with TRBJ1-4; D might be TRBD1 (6 bases). The germline CDR1 and CDR2 sequences are MDHEN and SYDVKM. The CDR3 totals 15 residues. The CDR3 reads CTSSWGRGVNEKLFF. CDR3 coding DNA: TGTACCAGCAGTTGGGGCAGGGGTGTAAATGAAAAACTGTTTTTT.